These 18 T cell receptor beta chains were all obtained from the same sample, sequenced in a study of TIL therapy for anti-PD-1-resistant metastatic lung cancer. The immunoSEQ assay was v3. Sequencing was performed with immunoSEQ multiplex PCR; in TCRdb, only in-frame clones are kept and a portion is missing. The table has about 36,000 clones, more than 60% seen once; the top ten hold approximately 5.3%. Time point in this sample: pre-treatment sample, taken before nivolumab and TIL therapy. This specimen was blood, taken at baseline. These receptors originate from a person between 30 and 79 years old with non-small cell lung cancer.

The chain recombines TRBV6-5 with TRBJ1-3; D perhaps matches TRBD1 (6 bases). V dropped 1 base and J dropped 2 bases, with 12 bases sitting between them. This CDR3 is 16 amino acids long. Germline CDR1 is MNHEY and CDR2 is SVGAGI. In DNA form, the CDR3 reads TGTGCCAGCAGTTACTTCGGGGGGGCAGCTGGAAACACCATATATTTT. Amino acid sequence: CASSYFGGAAGNTIYF.

The chain couples TRBV7-3 to TRBJ2-3; D possibly corresponds to TRBD2 (7 bases). V lost 1 base and J 4 bases, leaving 9 bases between the germline ends. The CDR3 has 14 residues. Per germline, CDR1 SGHTA and CDR2 FQGTGA. CDR3 sequence reads: CASSLSGGSDTQYF. Written as DNA, the CDR3 is TGTGCCAGCAGCTTAAGCGGGGGCTCAGATACGCAGTATTTT.

This clone was found a few times. The chain recombines TRBV27 with TRBJ2-5; 10 positions agree with TRBD2. The CDR3 has 13 residues. Germline V CDR1 and CDR2: MNHEY, SMNVEV (reference sequence). V gave up 6 bases and J gave up 3 bases; unmatched junction bases: 1. The CDR3: CASRLAGKETQYF. The CDR3 DNA follows: TGTGCCAGCAGACTAGCGGGAAAAGAGACCCAGTACTTC.

This chain connects TRBV28 to TRBJ1-5, with D possibly being TRBD1 (5 bases). Germline V gene sequence: CDR1 MDHEN, CDR2 SYDVKM. With 7 bases removed from V and 1 base from J, the gap between germline ends came to 17 bases. CDR3 size: 16 residues. The CDR3, as DNA: TGTGCCAGCACGGCCCGGGGGGGTGGAAGCAATCAGCCCCAGCATTTT. It codes for CASTARGGGSNQPQHF.

V is TRBV9 and J is TRBJ2-5; tentatively, D is TRBD2 (5 bases). Germline assignment: CDR1 SGDLS and CDR2 YYNGEE. The V and J ends lost 1 base and 6 bases respectively, with 10 bases between them. The CDR3 extends over 13 amino acids. The CDR3 DNA reads as TGTGCCAGCAGCGTAACTAGAGGGCAGACCCAGTACTTC. It codes for CASSVTRGQTQYF.

The rearrangement joins TRBV11-3 to TRBJ2-2, with 9 positions matching TRBD2. The CDR3 loop spans 20 amino acids. Looked up from germline, CDR1 is SGHNT and CDR2 is YENEEA. Losses at the gene ends were 5 bases for V and 4 bases for J; bases not matched to a gene: 20. Here the CDR3 DNA reads TGTGCCAGCAGCCGGTCTTCCCGGGTGACTAGCGGTAGAACCACCGGGGAGCTGTTTTTT. Amino acid sequence: CASSRSSRVTSGRTTGELFF. The whole variable domain, filled in from reference TRBV11-3 and TRBJ2-2, reads EAGVVQSPRYKIIEKKQPVAFWCNPISGHNTLYWYLQNLGQGPELLIRYENEEAVDDSQLPKDRFSAERLKGVDSTLKIQPAELGDSAVYLCASSRSSRVTSGRTTGELFFGEGSRLTVL.

The chain uses TRBV7-2 and TRBJ2-5, with TRBD2 matching 14 bases. The V gene's germline CDR1 is SGHTA and CDR2 FQGNSA. The CDR3 has 16 residues. With V trimmed by 5 bases and J by 4 bases, 6 bases remained unmatched. DNA for the CDR3: TGTGCCAGCAGCCTAGGGACTAGCGGGAGTAGAGAGACCCAGTACTTC. Amino acids: CASSLGTSGSRETQYF.

This clone was observed a few times. The gene calls are TRBV27 and TRBJ1-2; no firm D call. The germline V and J ends were trimmed by 8 bases and 4 bases, with 20 bases remaining between them. The CDR3 length is 15 residues. Germline assignment: CDR1 MNHEY and CDR2 SMNVEV (reference sequence). The DNA of the CDR3 is TGTGCCAGCCGATATGACGTCAGGAATAGCTATGGCTACACCTTC. Its protein is CASRYDVRNSYGYTF.

The chain is built from TRBV7-8 and TRBJ2-2, with a tentative D call TRBD1 (6 bases). V lost 2 bases and J 0 bases, leaving 10 bases between the germline ends. Germline V gene sequence: CDR1 SGHVS, CDR2 FQNEAQ. The length of the CDR3 is 16 residues. CDR3 DNA: TGTGCCAGCAGCTTACGTGGGGGCGCGAACACCGGGGAGCTGTTTTTT. Translation: CASSLRGGANTGELFF.

J is TRBJ2-7 and V is TRBV27; D is uncertain. The V end was cut by 1 base, the J end by 3 bases, with 7 bases between. This CDR3 has 13 amino acids. Germline lookup yields CDR1 MNHEY and CDR2 SMNVEV (reference sequence). The DNA for the CDR3 is TGTGCCAGCAGTTTATTAGGTCGCTACGAGCAGTACTTC. Amino acid sequence: CASSLLGRYEQYF.

The sample holds a few counts of this clone. V usage is TRBV2 and J usage is TRBJ2-7; 14 bases are shared with TRBD2. V gave up 3 bases and J gave up 6 bases; unmatched junction bases: 1. Germline loops: CDR1 SNHLY, CDR2 FYNNEI. The CDR3 covers 14 residues. The CDR3 DNA sequence: TGTGCCAGCAGTGATGGACTAGCGGGAGGCGAGCAGTACTTC. Translating it yields CASSDGLAGGEQYF.

This chain connects TRBV5-8 to TRBJ2-3, with a possible D match to TRBD1 (6 bases). The CDR3 sequence is 14 residues long. Trimming took off 5 bases at V and 2 bases at J, with 12 bases between the two ends. In germline, CDR1 is SGHTS, CDR2 YDEGEE. The DNA for the CDR3 is TGTGCCAGCAGTCATTGGACAGTCACAGATACGCAGTATTTT. Amino acids: CASSHWTVTDTQYF.

Here the CDR3 reads CASSLVTVPYNSPLHF. In DNA, the CDR3 is TGTGCCAGCAGCTTGGTAACGGTCCCCTATAATTCACCCCTCCACTTT. The rearrangement joins TRBV5-5 to TRBJ1-6; D is unresolved. This CDR3 has 16 residues. V was clipped by 0 bases and J by 2 bases, with 9 bases between them. The germline gives CDR1 SGHKS, CDR2 YYEKEE (reference sequence).

This clone was seen once. The rearrangement joins TRBV29-1 to TRBJ1-2; 8 positions agree with TRBD1. V dropped 7 bases and J dropped 8; count of bases not matched to a gene: 9. The CDR3 sequence is 12 residues long. Germline CDR1 reads SQVTM; CDR2 reads ANQGSEA. CDR3 loop: CSAEDRELGYTF. The CDR3 DNA follows: TGCAGCGCAGAGGACAGGGAACTGGGCTACACCTTC.

CDR3 sequence: CASSQASRGRPLHF. In nucleotides, the CDR3 is TGCGCCAGCAGCCAAGCCAGCAGGGGCCGTCCCCTCCACTTT. The rearrangement joins TRBV4-1 to TRBJ1-6, with a possible D match to TRBD1 (6 bases). CDR3 length: 14 amino acids. Trimming cost V 1 base and J 13 bases, with 14 bases left between them. Germline-derived CDR1 and CDR2 are MGHRA and YSYEKL.

The chain has TRBV9 and TRBJ2-3, with 8 bases that match TRBD2. Trimming took 3 bases from V and 1 from J; bases not matched to a gene: 13. Looked up from germline, CDR1 is SGDLS and CDR2 is YYNGEE. The CDR3 sequence is 18 residues long. CDR3 bases: TGTGCCAGCAGCGAGAAGTTACCGGGGGGGACTCGCACAGATACGCAGTATTTT. This codes for CASSEKLPGGTRTDTQYF.

The table lists this clone with a few counts. The V gene is TRBV28, the J gene TRBJ1-2; D is unresolved. Germline V gene sequence: CDR1 MDHEN, CDR2 SYDVKM. The length of the CDR3 is 12 residues. The V end lost 0 bases, the J end lost 8 bases, and 7 bases lay between the germline ends. CDR3 nucleotide sequence: TGTGCCAGCAGTTTATGGCCACGAGGCTACACCTTC. Translation gives CASSLWPRGYTF.

J is TRBJ2-2 and V is TRBV27; D not resolved. Looked up from germline, CDR1 is MNHEY and CDR2 is SMNVEV (reference sequence). V was pared by 3 bases and J by 2 bases, with 1 base between. The CDR3 runs 12 residues. The CDR3 sequence is CASSFNTGELFF. As DNA, the CDR3 is TGTGCCAGCAGTTTCAACACCGGGGAGCTGTTTTTT.